Presented here are 30 T cell receptor beta chains from one specimen sequenced in a study of T cells in Graves' hyperthyroidism and ophthalmopathy (dated 2019 in TCRdb). Receptor amplification or capture employed multiplex PCR. Sequencing instrument: Illumina HiSeq 2000. TCR beta CDR3 regions were amplified from RNA transcripts. A first-round RT-PCR of the TCR CDR3 used the HTBI primer set with the Qiagen OneStep RT-PCR kit. TCRdb ran its own pipeline on the public reads, namely fastp trimming at Q25 and MiXCR clone calling, and kept in-frame beta chains. For every CDR3 protein sequence, its rows merge into one entry that carries the most common genes and DNA. The sample records 110,000 to 150,000 distinct CDR3 sequences, approximately 24% of which are singletons. The top ten constitute more than 60% of the sample. What was sequenced was blood. Source of these receptors: a woman in her forties or fifties with Graves' hyperthyroidism that later progressed to Graves' ophthalmopathy.

This chain connects TRBV19 to TRBJ1-1, with D unresolved. V lost 0 bases, J lost 1 base, and 21 bases lay in between. The CDR3 totals 19 residues. Germline CDR1 LNHDA, CDR2 SQIVND (reference sequence). The CDR3 region has the DNA TGTGCCAGTAGTATAGATCTAGGTTCGGGCAGACCTAAGAACACTGAAGCTTTCTTT. Translated, it gives CASSIDLGSGRPKNTEAFF.

This clonotype appeared many times. The rearrangement links TRBV13 to TRBJ2-7; 10 bases agree with TRBD2. With V trimmed by 4 bases and J by 6 bases, 3 bases remained unmatched. The germline V gene encodes CDR1 PRHDT and CDR2 FYEKMQ (reference sequence). This CDR3 comprises 13 residues. CDR3 loop: CASSSWTSGEQYF. CDR3 DNA sequence: TGTGCCAGCAGCTCCTGGACTAGCGGCGAGCAGTACTTC.

This clonotype came up many times. V and J are TRBV28 and TRBJ1-4; 9 nucleotides align to TRBD1. With V trimmed by 3 bases and J by 8 bases, 7 bases remained unmatched. Germline values: CDR1 MDHEN, CDR2 SYDVKM. This CDR3 is 15 amino acids long. In nucleotides, the CDR3 is TGTGCCAGCAGTTTCCCCGGGACAGGGAGAGAAAAACTGTTTTTT. Its translation: CASSFPGTGREKLFF.

The chain recombines TRBV20-1 with TRBJ1-1, with D perhaps matching TRBD1 (5 bases). Germline loops: CDR1 DFQATT, CDR2 SNEGSKA (reference sequence). V was cut by 6 bases and J by 4 bases, with 15 bases left in between. This CDR3 region has 13 residues. The CDR3 spells CSASSGESTEAFF. For the CDR3, the DNA is TGCAGTGCGAGTTCGGGGGAGAGCACTGAAGCTTTCTTT.

At least ten counts were recorded for this clonotype. This chain uses TRBV18 with TRBJ2-1; no clear D. The CDR3 has 17 amino acids. The V end lost 2 bases, the J end lost 0 bases, and 14 bases lay between the germline ends. Germline assignment: CDR1 KGHSH and CDR2 LQKENI. The CDR3 here is CASSPNRVPSSYNEQFF. DNA of the CDR3: TGTGCCAGCTCACCAAATCGGGTTCCGAGCTCCTACAATGAGCAGTTCTTC.

This clonotype was picked up many times. The genes are TRBV5-1 and TRBJ2-1, with TRBD2 as a possible D gene (6 bases). CDR1 and CDR2 from the germline V gene are SGHRS and YFSETQ. The CDR3 covers 16 residues. Trimming removed 5 bases from V and 5 bases from J, with 20 bases in between. The CDR3 DNA sequence: TGCGCCAGCAGACCTCCTACGGGACTGGCCAACAATGAGCAGTTCTTC. The encoded protein is CASRPPTGLANNEQFF.

This clonotype came up a few times. A much larger clone differs from this one at a single base, so this may be a read error. This chain links TRBV7-3 with TRBJ2-7, with 11 bases fitting TRBD1. This CDR3 has 16 residues. The germline gives CDR1 SGHTA, CDR2 FQGTGA. The CDR3 DNA follows: TGTGTCAGCAGCTGGTGGGACAGGGGGACTGCATACGAGCAGTACTTC. It codes for CVSSWWDRGTAYEQYF.

In its sample, this clonotype was seen a few times. The chain has TRBV19 and TRBJ1-5, with 9 bases identical to TRBD1. J lost 7 bases, V lost 6 bases, and 13 bases had no gene match. Germline CDR1 reads LNHDA; CDR2 reads SQIVND (reference sequence). The length of the CDR3 is 16 residues. CDR3: CASSTPPGQGGQPQHF. The DNA of the CDR3 is TGTGCCAGTAGCACCCCCCCGGGACAGGGTGGGCAGCCCCAGCATTTT.

The table lists this clonotype with many counts. The J gene is TRBJ2-3, the V gene TRBV5-1, with 12 bases lining up with TRBD2. CDR1 SGHRS and CDR2 YFSETQ come from the germline V gene. This CDR3 is 15 amino acids long. The V and J ends lost 0 bases and 4 bases, in that order; junction bases with no gene match: 0. Here the CDR3 DNA reads TGCGCCAGCAGCTTGGGACTAGCGGGAGCAGATACGCAGTATTTT. It is translated as CASSLGLAGADTQYF.

V is TRBV7-8 and J is TRBJ2-3; D remains ambiguous. Between the trimmed V and J ends, which lost 5 bases and 3 bases, there was a span of 12 bases. Per germline, CDR1 SGHVS and CDR2 FQNEAQ. The CDR3 runs 14 residues. The CDR3 reads CASSLGVRTDTQYF. The CDR3 DNA reads as TGTGCCAGCAGCCTAGGCGTGAGGACAGATACGCAGTATTTT. The full variable domain, in which reference TRBV7-8 and TRBJ2-3 provide the parts outside the CDR3, is GAGVSQSPRYKVAKRGQDVALRCDPISGHVSLFWYQQALGQGPEFLTYFQNEAQLDKSGLPSDRFFAERPEGSVSTLKIQRTQQEDSAVYLCASSLGVRTDTQYFGPGTRLTVL.

CDR3: CASSQDPPPNSYEQYF. The CDR3, as DNA: TGCGCCAGCAGCCAAGATCCCCCGCCTAACTCCTACGAGCAGTACTTC. V and J are TRBV4-1 and TRBJ2-7; no clear D. The germline V gene has CDR1 MGHRA and CDR2 YSYEKL. This CDR3 is built from 16 residues. Trimming stripped 0 bases from V and 0 bases from J, with 12 bases between.

Only a few counts were recorded for this clonotype. CDR3 bases: TGTGCCTGGAGCCTAACCTACGAGCAGTACTTC. Amino acid sequence: CAWSLTYEQYF. This chain connects TRBV30 to TRBJ2-7; D remains ambiguous. CDR3 size: 11 residues. The germline V gene has CDR1 GTSNPN and CDR2 SVGIG (reference sequence). The V gene lost 3 bases and the J gene lost 2 bases, with 5 bases spanning the gap.

This clonotype was detected many times. The chain joins TRBV3-1 to TRBJ2-2; D unclear. V lost 4 bases, J lost 4 bases, and 4 bases lay in between. The germline gives CDR1 LGHDT, CDR2 YNNKEL (reference sequence). This CDR3 is built from 12 residues. CDR3 nucleotide sequence: TGTGCCAGCAGCCGGGCCACCGGGGAGCTGTTTTTT. Translated, it gives CASSRATGELFF.

The V gene is TRBV20-1, the J gene TRBJ2-1; D gene ambiguous. V was clipped by 4 bases and J by 0 bases, with 10 bases between them. Germline assignment: CDR1 DFQATT and CDR2 SNEGSKA (reference sequence). This CDR3 is 14 amino acids long. In DNA form, the CDR3 reads TGCAGTGCTAAGCTTCCCCGCTCCTACAATGAGCAGTTCTTC. It codes for CSAKLPRSYNEQFF.

The table lists this clonotype with many counts. V usage is TRBV20-1 and J usage is TRBJ1-1; possibly TRBD1 for D (5 bases). Germline values: CDR1 DFQATT, CDR2 SNEGSKA (reference sequence). V lost 3 bases, J lost 8 bases, and 13 bases lay in between. The CDR3 totals 12 residues. This CDR3 reads CSARRAGREAFF. As DNA, the CDR3 is TGCAGTGCTAGGAGGGCGGGGCGGGAAGCTTTCTTT.

Ten or more counts support this clonotype. The CDR3 region is CASSLTSGSLYEQYF. CDR3 coding DNA: TGTGCCAGCAGTTTAACTAGCGGGAGTCTCTACGAGCAGTACTTC. The rearrangement links TRBV28 to TRBJ2-7, with 11 bases matching TRBD2. This CDR3 has 15 residues. Germline V gives CDR1 MDHEN, CDR2 SYDVKM. After removal of 2 bases from V and 3 bases from J, the junction contained 3 bases not matched to a gene.

This sequence joins TRBV28 and TRBJ2-7; D gene uncertain. Trimming pared 2 bases from V and 6 bases from J, leaving 8 bases between. This CDR3 comprises 12 residues. In germline, CDR1 is MDHEN, CDR2 SYDVKM. The CDR3 protein is CASSLQLLEQYF. The DNA for the CDR3 is TGTGCCAGCAGTTTACAGTTGCTCGAGCAGTACTTC.

This clonotype was counted many times. The chain combines TRBV7-3 with TRBJ2-1, with D unresolved. The V end was cut by 4 bases, the J end by 6 bases, with 7 bases between. The CDR3 runs to 12 residues. Looked up from germline, CDR1 is SGHTA and CDR2 is FQGTGA. Written as DNA, the CDR3 is TGTGCCAGCAGCTCCGGTCCCAATGAGCAGTTCTTC. Its translation is CASSSGPNEQFF.

Details on this clonotype: Because it lacks the conserved phenylalanine or tryptophan at the end, this CDR3 is likely a read error. The genes are TRBV5-1 and TRBJ2-5, with unresolved D. CDR3 length: 15 amino acids. V gave up 0 bases and J gave up 5 bases, with 14 bases separating them. CDR1 is SGHRS, CDR2 YFSETQ, per germline. The CDR3 DNA reads as TGCGCCAGCAGCTTGGCCCTCGGTTTGGGGGAGACCCAGTACCTC. The encoded protein is CASSLALGLGETQYL.

This sequence joins TRBV4-1 and TRBJ1-1, with D unresolved. CDR3 length equals 13 residues. The ends were cut back, 0 bases at V and 6 bases at J, with 8 bases in the middle. Germline CDR1 reads MGHRA; CDR2 reads YSYEKL. Here the CDR3 reads CASSQDPYAEAFF. CDR3 in DNA: TGCGCCAGCAGCCAAGATCCTTATGCTGAAGCTTTCTTT.

This chain connects TRBV7-6 to TRBJ2-7; 9 bases map to TRBD1. This CDR3 region has 14 residues. Per germline, CDR1 SGHVS and CDR2 FNYEAQ. V gave up 1 base and J gave up 4 bases; unmatched junction bases: 2. This chain's CDR3 is CASSLVQGAYEQYF. The CDR3 nucleotides are TGTGCCAGCAGCTTAGTACAGGGGGCTTACGAGCAGTACTTC. Full variable domain (missing parts from reference TRBV7-6 and TRBJ2-7): GAGVSQSPRYKVTKRGQDVALRCDPISGHVSLYWYRQALGQGPEFLTYFNYEAQQDKSGLPNDRFSAERPEGSISTLTIQRTEQRDSAMYRCASSLVQGAYEQYFGPGTRLTVT.

This clonotype was observed many times. The chain has TRBV20-1 and TRBJ2-7; D uncertain. Germline CDR1 reads DFQATT; CDR2 reads SNEGSKA (reference sequence). The germline V and J ends were trimmed by 1 base and 3 bases, with 10 bases remaining between them. The CDR3 spans 13 residues. CDR3 DNA: TGCAGTGCTAGAGCGGCCCGAAACTACGAGCAGTACTTC. It encodes CSARAARNYEQYF.

There are many counts of this clonotype. The chain recombines TRBV6-1 with TRBJ1-5; D not certain. The CDR3 loop spans 13 amino acids. Per the germline V gene, CDR1 is MNHNS and CDR2 is SASEGT. V shed 5 bases and J shed 0 bases, with 5 bases lying between them. The DNA for the CDR3 is TGTGCCAGCAGTCTTCATAGCAATCAGCCCCAGCATTTT. It is translated as CASSLHSNQPQHF.

This clonotype was found many times. The J gene is TRBJ1-1, the V gene TRBV6-1, with 8 bases that match TRBD1. V lost 5 bases, J lost 2 bases, and 7 bases stayed unmatched. The length of the CDR3 is 15 residues. The germline CDR1 and CDR2 sequences are MNHNS and SASEGT. CDR3 protein: CASSPRRGRNTEAFF. In nucleotides, the CDR3 is TGTGCCAGCAGTCCTCGCAGGGGGCGAAACACTGAAGCTTTCTTT.

This clonotype was found many times. This chain joins TRBV12-3 or TRBV12-4 and TRBJ2-2, with a possible D match to TRBD2 (5 bases). The CDR3 sequence is 14 residues long. Deletions cut 4 bases from V and 5 bases from J, with 11 bases between. CDR3 coding DNA: TGTGCCAGCAGTTATCGGACTTTAACCGGGGAGCTGTTTTTT. It encodes CASSYRTLTGELFF.

This clonotype was observed at least ten times. The chain is built from TRBV28 and TRBJ1-4, with D tentatively TRBD1 (5 bases). The CDR3 has 16 amino acids. The V end was cut by 4 bases, the J end by 0 bases, with 12 bases between. Germline V gives CDR1 MDHEN, CDR2 SYDVKM. The CDR3 DNA sequence: TGTGCCAGCAGTTCCGTCGGGGCAGCAACTAATGAAAAACTGTTTTTT. Protein product: CASSSVGAATNEKLFF.

The sample holds many counts of this clonotype. CDR3 in amino acids: CASIARLAWAGNTIYF. Written as DNA, the CDR3 is TGTGCCAGCATTGCGAGGTTGGCCTGGGCTGGAAACACCATATATTTT. This chain uses TRBV12-3 or TRBV12-4 with TRBJ1-3; unclear D gene. V lost 7 bases to trimming and J lost 2 bases, with 18 bases between them. This CDR3 spans 16 amino acids.

The chain uses TRBV7-2 and TRBJ2-7; 10 bases are shared with TRBD1. Germline V gene lookup returns CDR1 SGHTA and CDR2 FQGNSA. J gave up 4 bases and V 5 bases, and 8 bases lay outside the gene matches. This CDR3 is 15 amino acids long. CDR3 in amino acids: CASSPGQGGEYEQYF. The CDR3, as DNA: TGTGCCAGCAGCCCCGGACAGGGGGGAGAATACGAGCAGTACTTC. The full variable domain, with the rest looked up from reference TRBV7-2 and TRBJ2-7, is GAGVSQSPSNKVTEKGKDVELRCDPISGHTALYWYRQSLGQGLEFLIYFQGNSAPDKSGLPSDRFSAERTGGSVSTLTIQRTQQEDSAVYLCASSPGQGGEYEQYFGPGTRLTVT.

This clonotype was found many times. The chain employs TRBV2 and TRBJ2-2; TRBD2 aligns across 7 bases. Per the germline V gene, CDR1 is SNHLY and CDR2 is FYNNEI. The V segment lost 8 bases and the J segment 1 base; nucleotides outside the gene matches: 7. CDR3 length: 15 amino acids. The CDR3 region has the DNA TGTGCCAGCGGGGGGGAGCGGGTGAACACCGGGGAGCTGTTTTTT. As protein: CASGGERVNTGELFF.

This clonotype was observed a handful of times. V usage is TRBV6-1 and J usage is TRBJ2-6; D unclear. Germline lookup yields CDR1 MNHNS and CDR2 SASEGT. Trimming left V 3 bases short and J 2 bases short, with 8 bases between. This CDR3 spans 15 amino acids. CDR3 nucleotides: TGTGCCAGCAGTGACGGTCTAGCTGGGGCCAACGTCCTGACTTTC. Protein product: CASSDGLAGANVLTF.